Listed below are T cell receptor beta chains from one sample, sequenced in a study of OX40 agonist ivuxolimab in advanced cancers. Method: immunoSEQ multiplex PCR; TCRdb's copy keeps in-frame clones and lacks some. This table has just under 65,000 clones, under 95% appearing once. The sequenced sample was CD4+ or CD8+ T cells sorted from blood, obtained in a trial of the OX40 agonist ivuxolimab. Receptors were obtained from an adult with an advanced solid tumor such as melanoma, head and neck, liver or kidney cancer. Both conserved end residues are part of each CDR3. Not all rows give a size; the values are once, few, many and, for expanded clones, a class.

v_gene	abundance	j_gene	CDR3aa
TRBV7-3	-	TRBJ2-2	CASSPTTGPGELFF
TRBV29-1	medium-sized	TRBJ1-1	CSVLDRKNTEAFF
TRBV18	-	TRBJ2-4	CASSAREGFKNIQYF
TRBV29-1	-	TRBJ2-1	CSVSGSGEQFF
TRBV28	-	TRBJ1-2	CASIGGPPANYGYTF
TRBV10-3	-	TRBJ2-7	CAISAGLAGGLYEQYF
TRBV19	-	TRBJ2-7	CASRHPTGGEQYF
TRBV5-4	-	TRBJ1-4	CASSRRDTWGEKLFF
TRBV6-5	-	TRBJ1-1	CASSPLTGNTEAFF
TRBV28	-	TRBJ2-1	CASSFPGERQFF
TRBV5-1	-	TRBJ1-4	CASRNRDLNEKLFF
TRBV16	-	TRBJ2-7	CASSRAGLAEIEQYF
TRBV11-1	-	TRBJ2-1	CASSRGTGPYNEQFF
TRBV7-3	-	TRBJ2-3	CASSDPGTGSSKGTDTQYF
TRBV10-1	-	TRBJ2-1	CAREDYRGEFF
TRBV1	-	TRBJ2-3	CTSSQWGGDTQYF
TRBV7-3	-	TRBJ2-2	CASSFTGLPGGLGELFF
TRBV20-1	once	TRBJ2-1	CSKLAEYEQFF
TRBV2	-	TRBJ2-3	CASRAGLTALGSTDTQYF
TRBV28	-	TRBJ2-3	CASSFGWEDASTDTQYF
TRBV28	-	TRBJ2-7	CASSSPNFEHSLEQYF
TRBV5-1	-	TRBJ2-7	CASSLAPGRSSYEQYF
TRBV30	-	TRBJ1-5	CAFRTGIRQPQHF
TRBV7-3	-	TRBJ2-3	CASSTGTSGRSRTDTQYF
TRBV19	-	TRBJ1-6	CASTLQGGNSPLHF
TRBV7-9	-	TRBJ2-5	CASSLIAGAVETQYF
TRBV2	-	TRBJ1-3	CASRSTGGKGNTIYF
TRBV23-1	once	TRBJ2-1	CASSQSGTSGRAANEQFF
TRBV29-1	once	TRBJ1-2	CSVSPSGTPNYGYTF
TRBV5-1	-	TRBJ2-7	CASSLDSGLAGDEQYF
TRBV5-4	-	TRBJ1-2	CASSSKFGARQWIF
TRBV18	-	TRBJ2-4	CASSPRPLAGSVAKNIQYF
TRBV18	-	TRBJ1-2	CASSPELQGVDGYTF
TRBV5-1	once	TRBJ2-2	CASSLGDRANTGELFF
TRBV6-4	-	TRBJ2-3	CASSLTRTSGRAYGTDTQYF
TRBV5-5	-	TRBJ2-3	CASSLASSRDTQYF
TRBV19	-	TRBJ2-2	CASSMGGVSAGELFF
TRBV19	-	TRBJ1-4	CASSIRAEKLFF
TRBV6-1	-	TRBJ2-4	CASSEGVAGGGGNIQYF
TRBV5-6	-	TRBJ2-5	CASSAPGWQETQYF
TRBV5-8	once	TRBJ2-1	CASSLMAGTHEQFF
TRBV27	-	TRBJ1-5	CASSRVRGQPQHF
TRBV28	-	TRBJ2-2	CASSKAGTGELFF
TRBV5-4	-	TRBJ1-1	CASSLPRQGPNTEAFF
TRBV30	-	TRBJ2-7	CAWSDREEQYF
TRBV28	-	TRBJ1-4	CASFQANEKLFF
TRBV5-1	-	TRBJ2-1	CASTFVRTGDDEQFF
TRBV6-6	-	TRBJ2-7	CASSRTRGSEQYF
TRBV25-1	-	TRBJ2-7	CASSALSGYEQYF
TRBV27	-	TRBJ2-1	CASSSREFDEQFF
TRBV5-1	-	TRBJ2-4	CASSLGGNIQYF
TRBV28	-	TRBJ1-2	CASSTRGYGYTF
TRBV9	once	TRBJ2-5	CASSVAGRGVQETQYF
TRBV9	-	TRBJ2-2	CASSLIPDITGELFF
TRBV7-8	-	TRBJ2-5	CASSLMQETQYF
TRBV18	-	TRBJ2-7	CASSPQGLAGAEQYF
TRBV10-3	-	TRBJ2-3	CAISPTSQGGLGADTQYF
TRBV28	-	TRBJ2-1	CASSSERANEQFF
TRBV5-5	-	TRBJ2-2	CASSAWRDTGELFF
TRBV4-1	-	TRBJ1-2	CASSQPLTGDGRGYTF